This T cell receptor beta chain was sequenced for a study of cytomegalovirus exposure and HLA in healthy donors. Overall study context: Of the donors genotyped, 300 to 500 in all, 80% to 85% fell in the Caucasian-associated ancestry cluster.

V lost 7 bases to trimming and J lost 6 bases, with 15 bases between them. The CDR3 sequence is 14 residues long. Germline V gene sequence: CDR1 SGHAT, CDR2 FQNNGV. In regard to this clone: Antigen: not known.

Study conclusions and caveats: HLA-A and HLA-B allele assignments for most subjects were reportedly predicted accurately using TCR beta sequences. Some TCR beta chains (about 180 of them) were listed as cytomegalovirus-associated.

Primers for the PCR totalled 60 Vbeta and 13 Jbeta. In the original processing: A follow-up analysis tallied about 80 million unique TCR beta chains, roughly 11 million shared. The table came from immunoSEQ multiplex PCR; TCRdb's copy has only in-frame clones and leaves some out. The D gene and trimming were derived from the DNA, and the V and J assignments and clone size from that table. The profile shows roughly 190,000 clones, about 83% of them singletons. The clonotype comes from a man in his forties in good health and CMV-seropositive. V and J are TRBV11-2 and TRBJ2-2; weak D call: TRBD1 (5 bases). Sequencing input: PBMCs. The CDR3 loop is CASIKSTGPGELFF. CDR3 nucleotide sequence: TGTGCCAGCATCAAGTCCACAGGTCCCGGGGAGCTGTTTTTT.